These 29 T cell receptor beta chains originate from one sample sequenced in a study of blood T cell repertoires in COVID-19. Using immunoSEQ multiplex PCR, the repertoire was profiled, and TCRdb retains in-frame clones only, with some absent. The table shows fewer than 150,000 clones, with roughly four fifths occurring only once. Sequencing used peripheral blood. These TCRs come from a human donor in a cohort sampled during active COVID-19.

DNA for the CDR3: TGTGCCAGCAGCAGACAGGGGGAAGGTTCACCCCTCCACTTT. This sequence encodes CASSRQGEGSPLHF. This chain uses TRBV6-5 with TRBJ1-6; 9 bases fit TRBD1. J was trimmed by 9 bases and V by 6 bases; bases with no gene match: 6. Per the germline V gene, CDR1 is MNHEY and CDR2 is SVGAGI. The CDR3 sequence is 14 residues long.

Concerning this clone itself: This CDR3 is also generated by other DNA sequences in the sample. The V gene is TRBV7-2, the J gene TRBJ1-1; D perhaps matches TRBD1 (6 bases). CDR3 length equals 14 residues. Germline V CDR1 and CDR2: SGHTA, FQGNSA. V gave up 2 bases and J gave up 1 base, with 8 bases separating them. CDR3 DNA sequence: TGTGCCAGCAGCTTACTGGGGGCGAACACTGAAGCTTTCTTT. Protein sequence: CASSLLGANTEAFF.

This clone was detected a few times. The V gene is TRBV7-9, the J gene TRBJ2-7, with D possibly being TRBD1 (7 bases). CDR1 and CDR2 from the germline V gene are SEHNR and FQNEAQ (reference sequence). The CDR3 totals 14 residues. V was cut by 5 bases and J by 5 bases, with 16 bases left in between. CDR3 DNA: TGTGCCAGCAGCGCGGGACAGAGAATAAACGAGCAGTACTTC. Its protein is CASSAGQRINEQYF.

The J gene is TRBJ1-1, the V gene TRBV6-5; a weak D match, TRBD1 (5 bases). Trimming pared 2 bases from V and 1 base from J, leaving 8 bases between. CDR1 MNHEY and CDR2 SVGAGI come from the germline V gene. The CDR3 totals 14 residues. As DNA, the CDR3 is TGTGCCAGCAGTTACGGCAGGGAGAACACTGAAGCTTTCTTT. Its translation: CASSYGRENTEAFF.

The chain joins TRBV6-6 to TRBJ1-6, with a weak D call TRBD1 (5 bases). This CDR3 comprises 16 residues. Germline values: CDR1 MNHNY, CDR2 SVGAGI (reference sequence). Trimming took off 3 bases at V and 2 bases at J, with 11 bases between the two ends. For the CDR3, the DNA is TGTGCCAGCAGTTATTCCGACAGTACCTATAATTCACCCCTCCACTTT. This translates into CASSYSDSTYNSPLHF.

This chain connects TRBV29-1 to TRBJ2-5; tentatively, D is TRBD1 (5 bases). Germline CDR1 is SQVTM and CDR2 is ANQGSEA. This CDR3 comprises 17 residues. Trimming took 5 bases from V and 2 from J, leaving 24 bases between them. The CDR3 sequence is CSVRVSSYGRTQETQYF. CDR3 sequence (DNA): TGCAGCGTTCGCGTATCGTCCTACGGGCGGACACAAGAGACCCAGTACTTC.

The sample holds one count of this clone. The rearrangement links TRBV3-1 (or the pseudogene TRBV3-2) to TRBJ1-2; D is possibly TRBD1 (5 bases). CDR1 LGHDT and CDR2 YNNKEL come from the germline V gene (reference sequence). The V and J ends lost 1 base and 7 bases respectively, with 10 bases between them. The CDR3 is made up of 13 amino acids. The CDR3 loop is CASSQVWRGGYTF. In DNA form, the CDR3 reads TGTGCCAGCAGCCAAGTCTGGAGGGGTGGCTACACCTTC.

This clone was detected a few times. The chain couples TRBV5-4 to TRBJ1-4, with a weak D call TRBD1 (5 bases). The CDR3 runs to 13 residues. The germline V and J ends were trimmed by 3 bases and 14 bases, with 17 bases remaining between them. CDR1 and CDR2 (germline): SGHNT, YYREEE (reference sequence). The CDR3 nucleotides read TGTGCCAGCAGCTCCTTGGGGGGGACTTGGCTGTTTTTT. Translation gives CASSSLGGTWLFF.

The chain uses TRBV10-2 and TRBJ1-2; D is unresolved. This CDR3 is built from 11 residues. Trimming removed 10 bases at V and 4 bases at J, with 10 bases between. The germline gives CDR1 WSHSY, CDR2 SAAADI. The CDR3 sequence is CATLGIYGYTF. The CDR3 DNA follows: TGCGCCACCCTCGGGATCTATGGCTACACCTTC.

This clone appeared once. The rearrangement joins TRBV29-1 to TRBJ2-6; D might be TRBD2 (6 bases). The CDR3 extends over 14 amino acids. Per the germline V gene, CDR1 is SQVTM and CDR2 is ANQGSEA. V dropped 5 bases and J dropped 0 bases, with 8 bases sitting between them. This CDR3 reads CSVLRGSGANVLTF. In nucleotides, the CDR3 is TGCAGCGTTCTGCGGGGCTCTGGGGCCAACGTCCTGACTTTC.

The table lists this clone with a few counts. The chain couples TRBV4-1 to TRBJ2-3; D not resolved. This CDR3 comprises 16 residues. The V gene's germline CDR1 is MGHRA and CDR2 YSYEKL. Trimming pared 4 bases from V and 6 bases from J, leaving 20 bases between. CDR3: CASSPSLVGPRDTQYF. The CDR3 DNA sequence: TGCGCCAGCAGCCCCTCACTGGTGGGCCCTCGGGATACGCAGTATTTT.

The V gene is TRBV6-1, the J gene TRBJ2-2; D is unclear. CDR3 length: 14 amino acids. Trimming took 0 bases from V and 7 from J, leaving 9 bases between them. From germline, CDR1 is MNHNS and CDR2 SASEGT. As DNA, the CDR3 is TGTGCCAGCAGTGAAGCCTCTTGGAGCGGGGAGCTGTTTTTT. It translates to CASSEASWSGELFF.

V is TRBV7-8 and J is TRBJ2-3; 11 nucleotides match TRBD2. With 5 bases clipped from V and 6 bases from J, the junction kept 7 bases outside the gene matches. CDR3 length: 15 residues. The V gene's germline CDR1 is SGHVS and CDR2 FQNEAQ. DNA for the CDR3: TGTGCCAGCAGCCGACTAGCGGGGAATCGGGATACGCAGTATTTT. It encodes CASSRLAGNRDTQYF.

This sequence joins TRBV6-5 and TRBJ2-3; 8 bases line up with TRBD1. Unmatched junction bases numbered 12, after V lost 6 bases and J lost 7 bases. CDR3 length: 15 residues. Looked up from germline, CDR1 is MNHEY and CDR2 is SVGAGI. As DNA, the CDR3 is TGTGCCAGCAGGCCCCAGGGGGCTTCTACATATACGCAGTATTTT. It translates to CASRPQGASTYTQYF.

The chain carries TRBV4-2 and TRBJ1-4; 7 bases line up with TRBD1. Germline assignment: CDR1 LGHNA and CDR2 YNFKEQ. CDR3 length equals 16 residues. V lost 0 bases, J lost 7 bases, and 8 bases stayed unmatched. CDR3 loop: CASSQDPTGATEKLFF. The CDR3 bases are TGTGCCAGCAGCCAAGACCCCACAGGGGCGACTGAAAAACTGTTTTTT.

The rearrangement joins TRBV4-1 to TRBJ1-4, with D possibly matching TRBD1 (5 bases). The germline gives CDR1 MGHRA, CDR2 YSYEKL. This CDR3 comprises 15 residues. V shed 1 base and J shed 6 bases, with 12 bases lying between them. The CDR3 sequence is CASSQVGGEDEKLFF. Here the CDR3 DNA reads TGCGCCAGCAGCCAAGTTGGGGGGGAGGATGAAAAACTGTTTTTT.

The gene calls are TRBV7-9 and TRBJ1-6, with 7 bases matching TRBD1. V was pared by 3 bases and J by 6 bases, with 11 bases of the junction left unmatched. The germline V gene encodes CDR1 SEHNR and CDR2 FQNEAQ (reference sequence). The CDR3 has 17 residues. In DNA, the CDR3 is TGTGCCAGCAGCTTTGGGTCAGGACAGGCCACTAATTCACCCCTCCACTTT. Protein product: CASSFGSGQATNSPLHF.

The chain employs TRBV9 and TRBJ2-7; 12 positions match TRBD2. This CDR3 comprises 14 residues. Germline CDR1 SGDLS, CDR2 YYNGEE. The junction had 3 bases not matched to a gene; V was cut back by 4 bases and J by 4 bases. The DNA of the CDR3 is TGTGCCAGCAGCCGGACTAGCGGGGAGTACGAGCAGTACTTC. Amino acids: CASSRTSGEYEQYF.

The chain is built from TRBV11-2 and TRBJ1-6; TRBD1 aligns across 7 bases. Trimming at V came to 5 bases and at J to 2 bases, leaving 3 bases not matched to a gene. There are 15 residues in the CDR3. CDR1 SGHAT and CDR2 FQNNGV come from the germline V gene. CDR3 sequence reads: CASSAQGAYNSPLHF. The CDR3 DNA reads TGTGCCAGCAGCGCTCAGGGGGCCTATAATTCACCCCTCCACTTT.

This clone occurred a few times. The chain has TRBV2 and TRBJ1-5; possibly TRBD1 for D (5 bases). Germline CDR1 reads SNHLY; CDR2 reads FYNNEI. The CDR3 is made up of 13 amino acids. Trimming cost V 6 bases and J 1 base, with 7 bases left between them. The CDR3 here is CASRSGSNQPQHF. The CDR3 DNA follows: TGTGCCAGCAGGTCAGGGAGCAATCAGCCCCAGCATTTT.

The gene calls are TRBV25-1 and TRBJ2-2, with D maybe TRBD2 (5 bases). The CDR3 runs 15 residues. Trimming removed 2 bases at V and 6 bases at J, with 13 bases between. Germline lookup yields CDR1 MGHDK and CDR2 SYGVNS. CDR3 region: CASSEVHSGAGELFF. For the CDR3, the DNA is TGTGCCAGCAGTGAAGTCCACAGCGGAGCCGGGGAGCTGTTTTTT.

The chain uses TRBV28 and TRBJ1-2; D unclear. Deletions cut 6 bases from V and 0 bases from J, with 8 bases between. The germline V gene encodes CDR1 MDHEN and CDR2 SYDVKM. The CDR3 is 13 residues long. The CDR3 here is CASSGVPNYGYTF. The CDR3 DNA reads TGTGCCAGCAGCGGGGTCCCTAACTATGGCTACACCTTC.

The chain is built from TRBV6-8 and TRBJ1-2; maybe TRBD1 (5 bases). With 0 bases removed from V and 4 bases from J, the gap between germline ends came to 12 bases. CDR1 and CDR2 (germline): MNHGY, SAAAGT. The CDR3 runs to 15 residues. The CDR3 nucleotides read TGTGCCAGCAGTTACTCGGACACGCCGCCCTATGGCTACACCTTC. Encoded protein: CASSYSDTPPYGYTF.

V and J are TRBV2 and TRBJ2-5; 7 bases agree with TRBD2. From germline, CDR1 is SNHLY and CDR2 FYNNEI. The V segment lost 7 bases and the J segment 3 bases; nucleotides outside the gene matches: 11. The CDR3 has 15 amino acids. The CDR3 DNA sequence: TGTGCCAGCACCCCACCCGGGGGGACCGAAGAGACCCAGTACTTC. Translated: CASTPPGGTEETQYF.

The chain uses TRBV18 and TRBJ1-1; TRBD1 aligns across 7 bases. This CDR3 has 14 residues. Trimming took 1 base from V and 4 from J; bases not matched to a gene: 3. The germline V gene has CDR1 KGHSH and CDR2 LQKENI. Here the CDR3 reads CASSPRRGSTEAFF. The DNA for the CDR3 is TGTGCCAGCTCACCACGCAGGGGGAGCACTGAAGCTTTCTTT.

The chain couples TRBV9 to TRBJ2-1, with D possibly being TRBD2 (6 bases). The germline CDR1 and CDR2 sequences are SGDLS and YYNGEE. Trimming shortened V by 4 bases and J by 4 bases, and 15 bases separated the two germline ends. This CDR3 region has 15 residues. CDR3 bases: TGTGCCAGCAGCACAGACGGGGGACCTTACAATGAGCAGTTCTTC. Residues: CASSTDGGPYNEQFF.

This clone appeared many times. The chain joins TRBV4-1 to TRBJ1-5; 7 bases line up with TRBD1. The J segment lost 6 bases and the V segment lost 4 bases, leaving 12 bases of the junction unmatched. Germline V lookup: CDR1 MGHRA, CDR2 YSYEKL. The CDR3 contains 16 residues. CDR3 nucleotides: TGCGCCAGCAGCCCGGGGGGGCCAGGGGGTTTTCAGCCCCAGCATTTT. Translating gives CASSPGGPGGFQPQHF.

The chain links TRBV30 to TRBJ1-1; 8 nucleotides agree with TRBD1. The V gene end was trimmed by 3 bases and the J gene end by 6 bases; junction bases not matched to a gene: 9. Germline CDR1 reads GTSNPN; CDR2 reads SVGIG (reference sequence). CDR3 length equals 14 residues. This CDR3 is CAWRDSGGASEAFF. The CDR3 coding sequence is TGTGCCTGGAGGGACTCAGGGGGCGCATCTGAAGCTTTCTTT.

V gene TRBV5-1 combines with J gene TRBJ2-7; 7 positions agree with TRBD2. J gave up 6 bases and V 3 bases, and 6 bases lay outside the gene matches. This CDR3 comprises 13 residues. The germline CDR1 and CDR2 sequences are SGHRS and YFSETQ. CDR3 sequence (DNA): TGCGCCAGCAGCTCCGGGGGGACTTTCGAGCAGTACTTC. It yields the protein CASSSGGTFEQYF.